One sample yielded the 16 T cell receptor beta chains listed below, sequenced in a study of blood T cell repertoires in COVID-19. Clones were sequenced by immunoSEQ multiplex PCR, and TCRdb holds only the in-frame ones, with some missing. The sample contains approximately 40,000 clones, 70% to 90% of which appear only once. The sample comprised peripheral blood. The receptors were gathered from a human donor in a cohort sampled during active COVID-19.

V usage is TRBV4-2 and J usage is TRBJ1-3; no clear D gene. CDR3 size: 16 residues. V was clipped by 0 bases and J by 4 bases, with 13 bases between them. In germline, CDR1 is LGHNA, CDR2 YNFKEQ. The CDR3 is CASSQDTQAGGNTIYF. Here the CDR3 DNA reads TGTGCCAGCAGCCAAGATACCCAGGCGGGGGGAAACACCATATATTTT.

The V call is TRBV5-1, the J call TRBJ1-1; TRBD1 might be the D (6 bases). The V and J ends lost 5 bases and 3 bases respectively, with 20 bases between them. The CDR3 is made up of 16 amino acids. From germline, CDR1 is SGHRS and CDR2 YFSETQ. CDR3 loop: CASRPWEGGRDTEAFF. CDR3 coding DNA: TGCGCCAGCAGGCCCTGGGAGGGGGGCAGAGACACTGAAGCTTTCTTT.

The chain uses TRBV4-1 and TRBJ2-2, with D possibly being TRBD2 (5 bases). CDR3 length equals 15 residues. Germline-derived CDR1 and CDR2 are MGHRA and YSYEKL. V gave up 3 bases and J gave up 6 bases, with 14 bases separating them. The CDR3 reads CASSHPGRVAGELFF. CDR3 in DNA: TGCGCCAGCAGCCACCCTGGGCGGGTGGCCGGGGAGCTGTTTTTT.

The chain recombines TRBV15 with TRBJ2-7; 14 bases line up with TRBD2. With V trimmed by 4 bases and J by 6 bases, 5 bases remained unmatched. The CDR3 spans 15 residues. Germline V gene lookup returns CDR1 LNHNV and CDR2 YYDKDF (reference sequence). The CDR3 spells CATSIGTSGGTEQYF. The CDR3 coding sequence is TGTGCCACCAGCATAGGGACTAGCGGGGGCACCGAGCAGTACTTC.

J is TRBJ2-7 and V is TRBV2; 7 nucleotides align to TRBD1. Per germline, CDR1 SNHLY and CDR2 FYNNEI. This CDR3 is built from 14 residues. Trimming took 7 bases from V and 3 from J; bases not matched to a gene: 9. The CDR3 nucleotides read TGTGCCAGCACCGAGGGGGCTTCCCTCTACGAGCAGTACTTC. The encoded protein is CASTEGASLYEQYF.

This clone was recorded a few times. The chain couples TRBV9 to TRBJ2-7; D possibly corresponds to TRBD1 (5 bases). V was cut by 4 bases and J by 0 bases, with 11 bases left in between. Germline V gene lookup returns CDR1 SGDLS and CDR2 YYNGEE. The CDR3 totals 14 residues. The DNA of the CDR3 is TGTGCCAGCAGCTATTCCGACAGCTCCTACGAGCAGTACTTC. As protein: CASSYSDSSYEQYF.

The J gene is TRBJ2-1, the V gene TRBV4-1; 9 bases fit TRBD1. The CDR3 runs 16 residues. The V segment lost 2 bases and the J segment 12 bases; nucleotides outside the gene matches: 14. The germline gives CDR1 MGHRA, CDR2 YSYEKL. The CDR3 loop is CASSQTGQGRFGGQFF. CDR3 sequence (DNA): TGCGCCAGCAGCCAAACCGGACAGGGGAGATTTGGTGGGCAGTTCTTC.

V is TRBV30 and J is TRBJ2-3, with 10 positions matching TRBD2. The CDR3 is made up of 14 amino acids. Germline V gives CDR1 GTSNPN, CDR2 SVGIG (reference sequence). Trimming removed 3 bases from V and 5 bases from J; junction bases left unmatched: 5. CDR3 region: CAWSQAGGRDTQYF. The CDR3, as DNA: TGTGCCTGGAGCCAAGCGGGGGGGCGAGATACGCAGTATTTT.

This clone appeared once. V usage is TRBV6-1 and J usage is TRBJ2-2, with 8 bases that match TRBD2. The junction had 4 bases not matched to a gene; V was cut back by 1 base and J by 3 bases. This CDR3 contains 16 residues. CDR1 is MNHNS, CDR2 SASEGT, per germline. CDR3 region: CASSEEVAGHTGELFF. The CDR3 DNA reads TGTGCCAGCAGTGAAGAGGTAGCGGGGCACACCGGGGAGCTGTTTTTT.

CDR3 residues: CASSLVAGPHGYTF. Written as DNA, the CDR3 is TGTGCCAGCAGCTTAGTTGCGGGTCCCCATGGCTACACCTTC. The chain joins TRBV7-8 to TRBJ1-2; D ambiguous. Germline V gene sequence: CDR1 SGHVS, CDR2 FQNEAQ. CDR3 length: 14 amino acids. V gave up 1 base and J gave up 6 bases, with 12 bases separating them.

The chain combines TRBV6-1 with TRBJ2-7; 7 nucleotides agree with TRBD1. Trimming removed 3 bases from V and 0 bases from J; junction bases left unmatched: 2. The CDR3 runs 14 residues. The V gene's germline CDR1 is MNHNS and CDR2 SASEGT. The CDR3 DNA reads TGTGCCAGCAGTGAGGGGACAGTCTCCTACGAGCAGTACTTC. Protein sequence: CASSEGTVSYEQYF.

The chain employs TRBV7-9 and TRBJ2-2; 7 positions match TRBD1. The CDR3 spans 14 residues. V was pared by 5 bases and J by 8 bases, with 8 bases of the junction left unmatched. Germline V gene sequence: CDR1 SEHNR, CDR2 FQNEAQ (reference sequence). The CDR3 reads CASSARQGLGELFF. The CDR3 DNA follows: TGTGCCAGCAGCGCTCGACAGGGTTTGGGGGAGCTGTTTTTT.

The V call is TRBV7-9, the J call TRBJ2-1; weak D call: TRBD2 (5 bases). V lost 0 bases to trimming and J lost 1 base, with 13 bases between them. Germline CDR1 SEHNR, CDR2 FQNEAQ (reference sequence). The CDR3 is made up of 17 amino acids. CDR3 bases: TGTGCCAGCAGCTTAGCGGGGAGCAGGAAATCCTACAATGAGCAGTTCTTC. Protein product: CASSLAGSRKSYNEQFF.

V usage is TRBV6-2 or TRBV6-3 and J usage is TRBJ2-5; tentative D call: TRBD1 (5 bases). Trimming took off 0 bases at V and 5 bases at J, with 13 bases between the two ends. Germline loops: CDR1 MNHEY, CDR2 SVGEGT. This CDR3 has 15 amino acids. Here the CDR3 reads CASSYSAQGSETQYF. CDR3 bases: TGTGCCAGCAGTTACTCGGCCCAGGGAAGTGAGACCCAGTACTTC.

This sequence joins TRBV5-1 and TRBJ1-1; D unresolved. V was pared by 7 bases and J by 0 bases, with 7 bases between. Germline CDR1 reads SGHRS; CDR2 reads YFSETQ. The CDR3 loop spans 12 amino acids. The CDR3 loop is CASPILNTEAFF. The CDR3 nucleotides are TGCGCCAGCCCTATCTTGAACACTGAAGCTTTCTTT.

The V and J genes are TRBV5-1 and TRBJ2-5; 8 positions match TRBD1. V lost 4 bases to trimming and J lost 5 bases; unmatched junction nucleotides: 7. The germline CDR1 and CDR2 sequences are SGHRS and YFSETQ. This CDR3 contains 14 residues. The CDR3 DNA reads TGCGCCAGCAGCCCCAAGGACAGGGATGAGACCCAGTACTTC. This encodes CASSPKDRDETQYF.